The present T cell receptor beta chain was sequenced within a study of T cell repertoires in cytomegalovirus infection (dated by TCRdb to about 2019). For the wider study: Because public TCR beta signatures pointed to carriage of CMV infection together with the matching HLA type, the HLA type of each donor mattered for the analysis.

The CDR3, from cysteine to phenylalanine, totals 15 residues. The read is trimmed to its CDR3 DNA, 45 bases read in frame from base 1. The germline V gene gives CDR1 as SGHAT and CDR2 as FQNNGV. Between the V and J ends, shortened by 1 base and 8 bases respectively, the junction contains 15 bases. The sequencer was an Illumina HiSeq 1500. In-frame beta chains were kept once TCRdb had trimmed the public reads at Q25 with fastp and called clones with MiXCR. Entries that share a CDR3 protein sequence are merged under the most common genes and DNA. This sample is represented by 100,000 to 150,000 distinct CDR3 sequences; 8% to 9% of them were singletons. The ten largest account for over 9.5% of the sample. A word on this clonotype: The antigen this receptor binds is unknown. No much larger clone is present one base from it, and per-base qualities are unavailable.

The paper as a whole reports these results and caveats: In both this cohort and an independent roughly 350-donor cohort, the cumulative frequency of public TCR beta family members distinguished carriers of CMV infection plus the relevant HLA type. The ex vivo response was dominated by HLA-C-restricted CMV-specific TCR beta clonotypes, which also provided the single most frequent clonotype in two of eight donors.

The sequence links TRBV11-2 to TRBJ2-1; the D gene assignment is ambiguous. The sequence came from a human donor in good health (CMV status not recorded). Some clones in this sample may be carry-over from other donors' samples. The specimen was PBMCs. The nucleotide sequence reads TGTGCCAGCAGCTTAGGAGTTGGGCCTCGTGATGAGCAGTTCTTC. This yields the protein CASSLGVGPRDEQFF.